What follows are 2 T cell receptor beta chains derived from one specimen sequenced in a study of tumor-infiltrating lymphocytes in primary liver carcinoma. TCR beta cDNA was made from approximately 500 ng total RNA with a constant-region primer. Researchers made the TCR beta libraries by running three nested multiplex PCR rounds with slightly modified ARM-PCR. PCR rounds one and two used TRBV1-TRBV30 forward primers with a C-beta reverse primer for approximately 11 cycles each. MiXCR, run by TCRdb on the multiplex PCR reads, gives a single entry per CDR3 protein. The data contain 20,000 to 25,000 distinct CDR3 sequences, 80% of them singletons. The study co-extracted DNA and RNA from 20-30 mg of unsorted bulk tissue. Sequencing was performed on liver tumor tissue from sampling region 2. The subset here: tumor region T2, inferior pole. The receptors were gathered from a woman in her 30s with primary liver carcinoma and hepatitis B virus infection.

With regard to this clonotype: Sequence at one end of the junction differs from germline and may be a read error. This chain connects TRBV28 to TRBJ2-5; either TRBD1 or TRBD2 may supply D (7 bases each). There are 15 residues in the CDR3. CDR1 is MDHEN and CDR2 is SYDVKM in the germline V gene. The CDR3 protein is CASSSRGGSWETQHF. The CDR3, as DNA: TGTGCCAGTAGTTCCAGGGGGGGATCGTGGGAGACCCAGCACTTC.

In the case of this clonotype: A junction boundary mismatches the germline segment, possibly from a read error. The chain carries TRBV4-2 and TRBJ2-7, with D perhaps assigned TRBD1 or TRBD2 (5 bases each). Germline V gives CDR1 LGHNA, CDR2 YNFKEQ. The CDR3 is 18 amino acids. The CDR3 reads CAISQEHLGHGGPREQYF. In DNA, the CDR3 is TGTGCCATCAGCCAGGAACACCTAGGACATGGGGGACCGCGCGAACAGTACTTC.